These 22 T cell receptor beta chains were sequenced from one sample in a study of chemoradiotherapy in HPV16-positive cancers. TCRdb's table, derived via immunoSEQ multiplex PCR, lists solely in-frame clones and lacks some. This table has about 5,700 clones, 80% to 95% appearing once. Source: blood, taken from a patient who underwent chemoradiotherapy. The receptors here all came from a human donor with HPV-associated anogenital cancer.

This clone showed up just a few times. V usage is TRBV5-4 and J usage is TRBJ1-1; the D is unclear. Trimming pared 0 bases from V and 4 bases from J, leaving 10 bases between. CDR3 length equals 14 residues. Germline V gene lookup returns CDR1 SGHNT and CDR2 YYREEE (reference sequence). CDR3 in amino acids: CASSLVGEGTEAFF. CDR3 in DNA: TGTGCCAGCAGCTTGGTGGGCGAGGGCACTGAAGCTTTCTTT.

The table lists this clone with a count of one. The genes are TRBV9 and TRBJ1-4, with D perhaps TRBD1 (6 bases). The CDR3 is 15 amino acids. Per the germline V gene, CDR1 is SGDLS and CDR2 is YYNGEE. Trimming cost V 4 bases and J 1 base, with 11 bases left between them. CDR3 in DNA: TGTGCCAGCAGCCCTTCGGACAGAACTAATGAAAAACTGTTTTTT. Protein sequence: CASSPSDRTNEKLFF.

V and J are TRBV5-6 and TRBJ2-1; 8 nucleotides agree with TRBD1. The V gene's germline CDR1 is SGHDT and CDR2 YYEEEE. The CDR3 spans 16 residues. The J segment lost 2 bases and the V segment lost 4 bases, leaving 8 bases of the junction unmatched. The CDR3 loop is CASSPGTGYPYNEQFF. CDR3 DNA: TGTGCCAGCAGCCCCGGGACAGGATATCCCTACAATGAGCAGTTCTTC.

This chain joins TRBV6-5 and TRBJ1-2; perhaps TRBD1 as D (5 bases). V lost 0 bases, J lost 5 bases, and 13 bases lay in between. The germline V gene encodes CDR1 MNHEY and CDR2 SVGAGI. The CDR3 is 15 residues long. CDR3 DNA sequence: TGTGCCAGCAGTTACTCGAAAGGGGTGGGGTATGGCTACACCTTC. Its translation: CASSYSKGVGYGYTF.

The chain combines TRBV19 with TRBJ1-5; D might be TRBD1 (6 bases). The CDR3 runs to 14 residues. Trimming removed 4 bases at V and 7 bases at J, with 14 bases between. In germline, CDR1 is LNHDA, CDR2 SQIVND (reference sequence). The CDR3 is CASSRRQEGQPQHF. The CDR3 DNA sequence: TGTGCCAGTAGTAGACGACAGGAGGGGCAGCCCCAGCATTTT.

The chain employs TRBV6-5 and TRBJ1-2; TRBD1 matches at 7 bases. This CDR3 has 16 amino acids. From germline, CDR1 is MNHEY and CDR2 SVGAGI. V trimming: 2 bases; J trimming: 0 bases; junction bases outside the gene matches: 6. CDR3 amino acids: CASSYLPGQSNYGYTF. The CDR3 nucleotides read TGTGCCAGCAGTTACCTGCCGGGACAGTCTAACTATGGCTACACCTTC.

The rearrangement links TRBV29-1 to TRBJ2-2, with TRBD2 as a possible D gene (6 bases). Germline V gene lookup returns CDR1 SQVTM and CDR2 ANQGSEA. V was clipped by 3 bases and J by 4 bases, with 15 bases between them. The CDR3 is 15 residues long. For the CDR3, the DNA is TGCAGCGTTGAGGAGGGTAGGGTGACCACCGGGGAGCTGTTTTTT. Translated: CSVEEGRVTTGELFF.

The CDR3 is CASSSGQGGNSPLHF. CDR3 DNA: TGTGCCAGCAGCTCAGGACAGGGAGGTAATTCACCCCTCCACTTT. The gene calls are TRBV7-2 and TRBJ1-6; 8 bases line up with TRBD1. Germline assignment: CDR1 SGHTA and CDR2 FQGNSA. The CDR3 contains 15 residues. After removal of 4 bases from V and 6 bases from J, the junction contained 5 bases not matched to a gene. The full variable domain, its missing parts supplied by reference TRBV7-2 and TRBJ1-6, is GAGVSQSPSNKVTEKGKDVELRCDPISGHTALYWYRQSLGQGLEFLIYFQGNSAPDKSGLPSDRFSAERTGGSVSTLTIQRTQQEDSAVYLCASSSGQGGNSPLHFGNGTRLTVT.

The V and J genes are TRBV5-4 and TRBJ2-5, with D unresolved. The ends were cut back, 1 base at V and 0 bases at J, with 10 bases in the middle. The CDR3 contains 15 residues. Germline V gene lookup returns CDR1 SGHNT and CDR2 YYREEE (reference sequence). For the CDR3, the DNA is TGTGCCAGCAGCTTGCCTGGACCGCACCAAGAGACCCAGTACTTC. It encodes CASSLPGPHQETQYF.

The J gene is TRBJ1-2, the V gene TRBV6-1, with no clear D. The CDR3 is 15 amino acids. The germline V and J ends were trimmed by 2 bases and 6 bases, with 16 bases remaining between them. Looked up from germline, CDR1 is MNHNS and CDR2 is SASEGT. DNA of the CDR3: TGTGCCAGCAGTGAAATCGTACGGCAGGCGCATGGCTACACCTTC. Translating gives CASSEIVRQAHGYTF.

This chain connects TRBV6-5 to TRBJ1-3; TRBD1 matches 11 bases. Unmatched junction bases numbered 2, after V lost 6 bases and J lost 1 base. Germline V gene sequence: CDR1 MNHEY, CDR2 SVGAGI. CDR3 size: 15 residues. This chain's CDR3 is CASRGTGGSGNTIYF. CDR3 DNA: TGTGCCAGCAGAGGGACAGGGGGTTCTGGAAACACCATATATTTT.

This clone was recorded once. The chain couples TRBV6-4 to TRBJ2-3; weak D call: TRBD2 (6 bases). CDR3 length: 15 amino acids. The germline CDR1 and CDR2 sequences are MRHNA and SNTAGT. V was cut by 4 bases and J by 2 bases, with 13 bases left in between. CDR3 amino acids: CASSVDGGSTDTQYF. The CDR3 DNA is TGTGCCAGCAGTGTAGACGGGGGATCCACAGATACGCAGTATTTT.

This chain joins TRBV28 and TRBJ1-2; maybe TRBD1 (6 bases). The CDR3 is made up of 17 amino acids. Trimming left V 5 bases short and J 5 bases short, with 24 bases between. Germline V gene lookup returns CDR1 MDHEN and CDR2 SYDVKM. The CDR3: CASSLGSVGRGGYGYTF. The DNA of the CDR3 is TGTGCCAGCAGTCTCGGCTCTGTCGGCAGGGGTGGTTATGGCTACACCTTC.

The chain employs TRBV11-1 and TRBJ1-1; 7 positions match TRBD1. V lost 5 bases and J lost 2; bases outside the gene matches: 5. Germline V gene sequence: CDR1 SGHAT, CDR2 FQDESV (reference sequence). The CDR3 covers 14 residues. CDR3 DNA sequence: TGTGCCAGCAGCCCACAGGGGCTAAACACTGAAGCTTTCTTT. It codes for CASSPQGLNTEAFF.

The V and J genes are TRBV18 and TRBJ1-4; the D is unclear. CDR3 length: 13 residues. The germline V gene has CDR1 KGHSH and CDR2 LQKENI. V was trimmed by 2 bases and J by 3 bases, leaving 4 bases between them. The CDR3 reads CASSPGPNEKLFF. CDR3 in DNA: TGTGCCAGCTCACCAGGACCTAATGAAAAACTGTTTTTT.

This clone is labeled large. The CDR3 loop reads CASSFRGQGVHEQYF. The CDR3 DNA follows: TGCGCCAGCAGCTTCCGGGGACAGGGGGTTCACGAGCAGTACTTC. The genes are TRBV5-1 and TRBJ2-7; 11 nucleotides line up with TRBD1. Germline values: CDR1 SGHRS, CDR2 YFSETQ. The CDR3 has 15 amino acids. The junction had 6 bases not matched to a gene; V was cut back by 2 bases and J by 5 bases.

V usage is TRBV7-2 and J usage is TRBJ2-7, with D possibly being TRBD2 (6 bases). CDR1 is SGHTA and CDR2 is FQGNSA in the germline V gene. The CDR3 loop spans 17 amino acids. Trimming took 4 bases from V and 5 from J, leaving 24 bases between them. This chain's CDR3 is CASSSPLGGLPLNEQYF. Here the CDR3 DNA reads TGTGCCAGCAGCTCACCCCTGGGGGGTCTCCCTCTAAACGAGCAGTACTTC. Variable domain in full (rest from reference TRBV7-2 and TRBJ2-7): GAGVSQSPSNKVTEKGKDVELRCDPISGHTALYWYRQSLGQGLEFLIYFQGNSAPDKSGLPSDRFSAERTGGSVSTLTIQRTQQEDSAVYLCASSSPLGGLPLNEQYFGPGTRLTVT.

The CDR3 region has the DNA TGTGCCAGCAGCCTAAGGACTGTTAATGAAAAACTGTTTTTT. It encodes CASSLRTVNEKLFF. The V call is TRBV5-5, the J call TRBJ1-4, with D unresolved. V shed 4 bases and J shed 4 bases, with 11 bases lying between them. CDR3 length equals 14 residues. Germline V gene sequence: CDR1 SGHKS, CDR2 YYEKEE (reference sequence).

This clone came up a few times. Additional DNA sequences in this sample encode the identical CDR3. The CDR3 loop reads CASSPTLAGEQYF. The CDR3 DNA sequence: TGTGCCAGCAGTCCAACCTTAGCGGGCGAGCAGTACTTC. The V call is TRBV27, the J call TRBJ2-7; 7 nucleotides match TRBD2. Germline CDR1 MNHEY, CDR2 SMNVEV (reference sequence). J gave up 6 bases and V 5 bases, and 7 bases lay outside the gene matches. This CDR3 has 13 residues.

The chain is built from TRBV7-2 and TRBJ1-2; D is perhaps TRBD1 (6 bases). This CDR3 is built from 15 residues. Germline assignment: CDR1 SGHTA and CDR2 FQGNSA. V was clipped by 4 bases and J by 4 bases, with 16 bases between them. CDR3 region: CASSYPPGGSYGYTF. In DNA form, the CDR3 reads TGTGCCAGCAGCTATCCTCCGGGGGGCAGCTATGGCTACACCTTC. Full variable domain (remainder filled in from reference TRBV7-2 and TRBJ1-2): GAGVSQSPSNKVTEKGKDVELRCDPISGHTALYWYRQSLGQGLEFLIYFQGNSAPDKSGLPSDRFSAERTGGSVSTLTIQRTQQEDSAVYLCASSYPPGGSYGYTFGSGTRLTVV.

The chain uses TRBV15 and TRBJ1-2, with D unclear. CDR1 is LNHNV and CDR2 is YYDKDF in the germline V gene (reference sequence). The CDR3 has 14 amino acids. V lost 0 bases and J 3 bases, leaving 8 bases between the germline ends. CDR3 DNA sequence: TGTGCCACCAGCAGAGATCGTGGTTACTATGGCTACACCTTC. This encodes CATSRDRGYYGYTF. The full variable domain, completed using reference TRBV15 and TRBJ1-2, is DAMVIQNPRYQVTQFGKPVTLSCSQTLNHNVMYWYQQKSSQAPKLLFHYYDKDFNNEADTPDNFQSRRPNTSFCFLDIRSPGLGDTAMYLCATSRDRGYYGYTFGSGTRLTVV.

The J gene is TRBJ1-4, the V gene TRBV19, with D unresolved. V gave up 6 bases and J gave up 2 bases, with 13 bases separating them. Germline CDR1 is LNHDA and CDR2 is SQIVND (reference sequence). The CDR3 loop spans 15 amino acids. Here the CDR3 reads CASSTPRETNEKLFF. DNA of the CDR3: TGTGCCAGTAGCACCCCAAGGGAGACTAATGAAAAACTGTTTTTT. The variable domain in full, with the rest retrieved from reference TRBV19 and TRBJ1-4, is DGGITQSPKYLFRKEGQNVTLSCEQNLNHDAMYWYRQDPGQGLRLIYYSQIVNDFQKGDIAEGYSVSREKKESFPLTVTSAQKNPTAFYLCASSTPRETNEKLFFGSGTQLSVL.